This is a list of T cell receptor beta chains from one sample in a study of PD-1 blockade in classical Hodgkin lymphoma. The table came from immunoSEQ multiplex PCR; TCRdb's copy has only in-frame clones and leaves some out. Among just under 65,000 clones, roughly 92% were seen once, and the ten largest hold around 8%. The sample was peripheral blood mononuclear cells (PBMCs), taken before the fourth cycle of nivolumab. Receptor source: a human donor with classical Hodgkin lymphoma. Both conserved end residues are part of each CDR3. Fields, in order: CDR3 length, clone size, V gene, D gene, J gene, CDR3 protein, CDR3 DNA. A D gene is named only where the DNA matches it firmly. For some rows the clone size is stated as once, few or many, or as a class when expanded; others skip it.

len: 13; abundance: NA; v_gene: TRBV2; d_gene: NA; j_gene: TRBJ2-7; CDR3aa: CASSDVFRYEQYF; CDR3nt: TGTGCCAGCAGTGATGTTTTCCGTTACGAGCAGTACTTC
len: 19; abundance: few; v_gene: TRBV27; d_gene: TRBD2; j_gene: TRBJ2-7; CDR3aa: CASSFSAGLAGGPTYEQYF; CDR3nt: TGTGCCAGCAGCTTCTCGGCGGGACTAGCGGGAGGGCCGACCTACGAGCAGTACTTC
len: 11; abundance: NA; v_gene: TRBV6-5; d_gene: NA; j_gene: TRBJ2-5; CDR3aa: CASSLGETQYF; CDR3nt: TGTGCCAGCAGCCTCGGGGAGACCCAGTACTTC
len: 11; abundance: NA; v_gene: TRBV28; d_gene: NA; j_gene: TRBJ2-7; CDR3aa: CASRRAYEQYF; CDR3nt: TGTGCCAGTAGGCGGGCCTACGAGCAGTACTTC
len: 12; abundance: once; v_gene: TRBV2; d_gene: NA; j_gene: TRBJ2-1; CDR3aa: CASSGDTYAPFF; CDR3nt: TGTGCCAGCAGTGGGGACACCTACGCTCCGTTCTTC
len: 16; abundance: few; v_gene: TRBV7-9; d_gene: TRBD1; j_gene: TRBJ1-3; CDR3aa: CASSASQGRDGNTIYF; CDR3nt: TGTGCCAGCAGCGCATCACAGGGGAGGGATGGAAACACCATATATTTT
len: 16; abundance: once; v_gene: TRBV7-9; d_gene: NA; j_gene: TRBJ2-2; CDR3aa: CASSLDPSESTGELFF; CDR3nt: TGTGCCAGCAGCTTAGACCCTAGTGAGTCCACCGGGGAGCTGTTTTTT
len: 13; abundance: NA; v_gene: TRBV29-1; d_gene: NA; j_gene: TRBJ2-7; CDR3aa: CSVAESGSYEQYF; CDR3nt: TGCAGCGTTGCTGAATCAGGAAGCTACGAGCAGTACTTC
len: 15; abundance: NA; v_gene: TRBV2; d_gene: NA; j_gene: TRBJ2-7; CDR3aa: CASTFLRLESYEQYF; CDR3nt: TGTGCCAGCACGTTTCTCAGGCTCGAGTCCTACGAGCAGTACTTC
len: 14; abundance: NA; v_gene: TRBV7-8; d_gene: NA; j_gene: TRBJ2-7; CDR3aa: CASSLAGTEYEQYF; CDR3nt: TGTGCCAGCAGCTTAGCAGGGACCGAGTACGAGCAGTACTTC
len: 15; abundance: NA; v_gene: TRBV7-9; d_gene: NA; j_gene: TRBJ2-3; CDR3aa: CASSQGQSSTDTQYF; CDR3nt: TGTGCCAGCAGCCAGGGACAATCTAGCACAGATACGCAGTATTTT
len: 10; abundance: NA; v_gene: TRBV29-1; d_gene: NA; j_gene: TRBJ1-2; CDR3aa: CSVPGGAYTF; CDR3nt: TGCAGCGTCCCTGGGGGGGCCTACACCTTC
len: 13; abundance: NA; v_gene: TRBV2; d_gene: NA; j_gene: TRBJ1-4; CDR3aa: CASSVSGMEKLFF; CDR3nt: TGTGCCAGCAGTGTGTCAGGGATGGAAAAACTGTTTTTT
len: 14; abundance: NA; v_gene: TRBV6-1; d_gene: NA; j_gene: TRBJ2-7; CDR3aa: CASSEERVGYEQYF; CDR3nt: TGTGCCAGCAGTGAAGAAAGGGTTGGCTACGAGCAGTACTTC
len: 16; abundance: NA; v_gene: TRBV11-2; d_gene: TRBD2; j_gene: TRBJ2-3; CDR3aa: CASSFGGRALEDTQYF; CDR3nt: TGTGCCAGCAGCTTTGGCGGGAGGGCCTTAGAGGATACGCAGTATTTT
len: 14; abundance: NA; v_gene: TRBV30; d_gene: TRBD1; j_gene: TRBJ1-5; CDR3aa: CAWSRTGTNQPQHF; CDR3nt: TGTGCCTGGAGTCGGACAGGCACGAATCAGCCCCAGCATTTT
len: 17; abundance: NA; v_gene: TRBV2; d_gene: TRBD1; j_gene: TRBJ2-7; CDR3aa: CASSEALGTGDSYEQYF; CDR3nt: TGTGCCAGCAGTGAAGCGCTCGGGACAGGGGACTCCTACGAGCAGTACTTC
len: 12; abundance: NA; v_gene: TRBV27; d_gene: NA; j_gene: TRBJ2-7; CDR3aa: CASSSLGYEQYF; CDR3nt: TGTGCCAGCAGTTCACTCGGGTACGAGCAGTACTTC
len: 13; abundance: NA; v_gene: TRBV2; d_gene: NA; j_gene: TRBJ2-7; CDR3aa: CASSEVGTYEQYF; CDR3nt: TGTGCCAGCAGTGAGGTTGGGACCTACGAGCAGTACTTC
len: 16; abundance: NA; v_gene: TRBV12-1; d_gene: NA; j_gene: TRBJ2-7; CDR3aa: CASSLPAAGGTYEQYF; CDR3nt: TGTGCCAGCAGCCTACCTGCAGCGGGGGGTACCTACGAGCAGTACTTC
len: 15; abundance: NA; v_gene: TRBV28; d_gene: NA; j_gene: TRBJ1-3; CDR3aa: CASSPVGDSGNTIYF; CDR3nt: TGTGCCAGCAGCCCGGTCGGGGACTCTGGAAACACCATATATTTT
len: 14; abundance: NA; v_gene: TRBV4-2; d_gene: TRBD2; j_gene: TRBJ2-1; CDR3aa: CASSRLAGENEQFF; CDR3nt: TGTGCCAGCAGCCGACTAGCGGGAGAGAATGAGCAGTTCTTC
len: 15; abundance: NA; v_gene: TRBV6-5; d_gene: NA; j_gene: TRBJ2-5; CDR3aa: CASSYTFQGRETQYF; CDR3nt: TGTGCCAGCAGTTACACCTTCCAAGGGAGAGAGACCCAGTACTTC
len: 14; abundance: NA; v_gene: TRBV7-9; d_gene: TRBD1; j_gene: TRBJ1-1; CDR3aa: CASSLKTGAGEAFF; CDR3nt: TGTGCCAGCAGCTTAAAGACAGGGGCCGGTGAAGCTTTCTTT
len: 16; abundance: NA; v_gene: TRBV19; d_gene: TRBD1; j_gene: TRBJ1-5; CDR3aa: CASSTITGAGNQPQHF; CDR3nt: TGTGCCAGTAGTACAATAACAGGGGCGGGCAATCAGCCCCAGCATTTT
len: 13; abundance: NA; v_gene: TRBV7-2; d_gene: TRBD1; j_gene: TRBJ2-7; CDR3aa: CASSRQGPYEQYF; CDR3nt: TGTGCCAGCAGCCGACAGGGCCCCTACGAGCAGTACTTC
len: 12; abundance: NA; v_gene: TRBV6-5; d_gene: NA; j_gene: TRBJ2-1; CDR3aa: CASTQRGTGLFF; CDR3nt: TGTGCCAGCACCCAGAGGGGGACGGGTCTGTTCTTC
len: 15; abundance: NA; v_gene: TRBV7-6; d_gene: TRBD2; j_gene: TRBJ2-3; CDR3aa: CASSPSGRAGDTQYF; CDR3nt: TGTGCCAGCAGCCCTAGCGGGAGGGCGGGAGATACGCAGTATTTT
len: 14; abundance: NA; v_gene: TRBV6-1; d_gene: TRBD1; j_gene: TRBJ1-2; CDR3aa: CASSPGTGGYGYTF; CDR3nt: TGTGCCAGCAGTCCCGGGACAGGAGGCTATGGCTACACCTTC
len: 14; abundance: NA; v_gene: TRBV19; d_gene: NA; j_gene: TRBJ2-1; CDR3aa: CASSPKTGRYGQFF; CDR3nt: TGTGCCAGTAGTCCCAAAACAGGGCGATACGGGCAGTTCTTC
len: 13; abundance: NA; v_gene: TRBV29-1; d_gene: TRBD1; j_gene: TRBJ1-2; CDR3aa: CSVELGQNYGYTF; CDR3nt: TGCAGCGTTGAGTTGGGACAGAACTATGGCTACACCTTC
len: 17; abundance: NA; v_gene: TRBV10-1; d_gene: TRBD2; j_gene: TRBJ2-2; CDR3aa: CASSEVLAGANTGELFF; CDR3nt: TGCGCCAGCAGTGAGGTTCTAGCGGGGGCCAACACCGGGGAGCTGTTTTTT
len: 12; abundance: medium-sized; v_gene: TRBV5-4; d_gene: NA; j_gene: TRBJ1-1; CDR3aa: CASSLDGREAFF; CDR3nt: TGTGCCAGCAGCTTGGACGGGAGGGAAGCTTTCTTT
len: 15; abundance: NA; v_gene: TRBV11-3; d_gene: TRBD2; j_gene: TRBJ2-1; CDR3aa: CASSRGLAGVDEQFF; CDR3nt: TGTGCCAGCAGCAGGGGACTAGCGGGAGTTGATGAGCAGTTCTTC
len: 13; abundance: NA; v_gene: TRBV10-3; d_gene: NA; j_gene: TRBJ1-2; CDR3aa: CAISESRQYGYTF; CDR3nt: TGTGCCATCAGTGAGTCGAGACAGTATGGCTACACCTTC
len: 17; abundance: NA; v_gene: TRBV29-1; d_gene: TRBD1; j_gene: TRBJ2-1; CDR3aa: CSVSGGGYDLRLGEQFF; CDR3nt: TGCAGCGTTTCAGGGGGCGGGTATGACCTGCGTCTTGGTGAGCAGTTCTTC
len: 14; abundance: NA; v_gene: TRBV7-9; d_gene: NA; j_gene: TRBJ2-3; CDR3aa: CASSQLGSTDTQYF; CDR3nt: TGTGCCAGCAGCCAGCTCGGGAGCACAGATACGCAGTATTTT
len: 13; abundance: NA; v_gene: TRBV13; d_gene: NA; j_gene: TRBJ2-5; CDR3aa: CASSGQGQETQYF; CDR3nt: TGTGCCAGCAGCGGCCAGGGGCAAGAGACCCAGTACTTC
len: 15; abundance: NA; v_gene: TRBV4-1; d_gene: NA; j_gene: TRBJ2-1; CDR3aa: CASSRQDESYNEQFF; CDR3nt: TGCGCCAGCAGCCGTCAAGATGAGAGCTACAATGAGCAGTTCTTC
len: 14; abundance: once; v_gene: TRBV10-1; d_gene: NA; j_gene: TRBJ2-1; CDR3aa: CASSEGTPRGEQFF; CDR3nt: TGCGCCAGCAGTGAGGGGACTCCCCGTGGTGAGCAGTTCTTC
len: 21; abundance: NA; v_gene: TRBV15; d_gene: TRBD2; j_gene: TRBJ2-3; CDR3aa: CATSRGQLTSGRAIGTDTQYF; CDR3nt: TGTGCCACCAGCAGAGGCCAATTAACTAGCGGGAGGGCCATTGGCACAGATACGCAGTATTTT
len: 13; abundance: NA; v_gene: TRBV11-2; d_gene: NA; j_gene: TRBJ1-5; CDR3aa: CASSLTRDQPQHF; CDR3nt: TGTGCCAGCAGCTTAACACGAGATCAGCCCCAGCATTTT
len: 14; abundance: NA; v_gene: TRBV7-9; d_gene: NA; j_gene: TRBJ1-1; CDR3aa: CASSLIFLNTEAFF; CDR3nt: TGTGCCAGCAGCTTAATTTTTTTGAACACTGAAGCTTTCTTT
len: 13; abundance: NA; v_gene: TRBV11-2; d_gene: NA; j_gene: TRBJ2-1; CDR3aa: CASSFGQLGYEFF; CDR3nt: TGTGCCAGCAGCTTCGGCCAACTAGGATACGAGTTCTTC
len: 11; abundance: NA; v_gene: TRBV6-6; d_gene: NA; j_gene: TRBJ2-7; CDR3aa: CASSRTLEQYF; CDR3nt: TGTGCCAGCAGTCGGACTCTCGAGCAGTACTTC
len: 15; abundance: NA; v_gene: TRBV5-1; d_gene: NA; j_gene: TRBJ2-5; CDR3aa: CASSWGRVGQETQYF; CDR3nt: TGCGCCAGCAGTTGGGGGCGGGTGGGCCAAGAGACCCAGTACTTC
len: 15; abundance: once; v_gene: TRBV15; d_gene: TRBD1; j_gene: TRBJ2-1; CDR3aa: CATSRGGQGIYEQFF; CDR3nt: TGTGCCACCAGCAGAGGGGGACAGGGCATTTATGAGCAGTTCTTC
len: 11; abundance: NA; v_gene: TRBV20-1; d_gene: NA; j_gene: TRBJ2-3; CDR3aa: CSAREADTQYF; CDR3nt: TGCAGTGCCAGAGAAGCAGATACGCAGTATTTT